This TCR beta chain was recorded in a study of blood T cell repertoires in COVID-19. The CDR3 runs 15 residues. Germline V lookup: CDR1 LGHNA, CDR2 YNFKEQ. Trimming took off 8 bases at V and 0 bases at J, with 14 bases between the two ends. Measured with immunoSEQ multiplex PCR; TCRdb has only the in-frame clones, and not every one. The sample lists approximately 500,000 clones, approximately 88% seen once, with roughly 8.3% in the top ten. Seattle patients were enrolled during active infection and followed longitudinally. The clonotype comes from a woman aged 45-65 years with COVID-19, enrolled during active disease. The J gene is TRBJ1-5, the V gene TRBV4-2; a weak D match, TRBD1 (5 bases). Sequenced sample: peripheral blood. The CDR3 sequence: CASGPSGGSNQPQHF. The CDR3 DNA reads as TGTGCCAGCGGACCCTCGGGGGGTAGCAATCAGCCCCAGCATTTT.